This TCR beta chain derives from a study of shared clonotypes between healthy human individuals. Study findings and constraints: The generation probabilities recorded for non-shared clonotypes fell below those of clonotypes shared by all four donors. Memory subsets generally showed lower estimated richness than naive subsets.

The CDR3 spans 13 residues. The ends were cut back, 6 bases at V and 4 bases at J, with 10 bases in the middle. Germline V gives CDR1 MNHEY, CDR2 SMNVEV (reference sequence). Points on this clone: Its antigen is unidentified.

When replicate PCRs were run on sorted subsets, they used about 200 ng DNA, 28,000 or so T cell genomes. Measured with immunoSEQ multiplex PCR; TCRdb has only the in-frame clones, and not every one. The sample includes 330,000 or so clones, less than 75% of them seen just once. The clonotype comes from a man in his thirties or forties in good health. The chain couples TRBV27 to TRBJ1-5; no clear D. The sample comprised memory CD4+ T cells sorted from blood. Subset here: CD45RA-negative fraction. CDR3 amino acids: CASSENLNQPQHF. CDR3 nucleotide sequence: TGTGCCAGCAGCGAGAATTTAAATCAGCCCCAGCATTTT.